The 19 T cell receptor beta chains below come from one sample, sequenced in a study of blood T cell repertoires in COVID-19. Produced via immunoSEQ multiplex PCR; TCRdb's table is partial and in-frame only. The sample contains under 200,000 clones, around 82% of which appear only once. The sample was PBMCs or T cells enriched from blood (not recorded which). The receptors were gathered from an older woman with acute COVID-19.

The rearrangement joins TRBV5-6 to TRBJ2-1; TRBD2 matches at 9 bases. Germline trimming cut 0 bases from V and 4 bases from J; bases unmatched to any gene: 5. This CDR3 is built from 16 residues. The germline V gene has CDR1 SGHDT and CDR2 YYEEEE. CDR3 sequence: CASSLEPSGIYNEQFF. CDR3 sequence (DNA): TGTGCCAGCAGCTTGGAGCCTAGCGGGATTTACAATGAGCAGTTCTTC.

This clone was observed a few times. V and J are TRBV19 and TRBJ2-3; 10 bases line up with TRBD2. The CDR3 sequence is 15 residues long. Germline V lookup: CDR1 LNHDA, CDR2 SQIVND (reference sequence). Losses at the gene ends were 5 bases for V and 1 base for J; bases not matched to a gene: 3. The CDR3 nucleotides are TGTGCCAGTAGTTCTGGACTAGCGGGCACAGATACGCAGTATTTT. Its protein is CASSSGLAGTDTQYF.

The chain employs TRBV5-8 and TRBJ2-3; D call uncertain. The V gene lost 3 bases and the J gene lost 1 base, with 9 bases spanning the gap. This CDR3 has 14 residues. In germline, CDR1 is SGHTS, CDR2 YDEGEE. The CDR3 reads CASSSVGGTDTQYF. The CDR3 DNA reads as TGTGCCAGCAGCTCCGTGGGCGGCACAGATACGCAGTATTTT.

The gene calls are TRBV20-1 and TRBJ1-6; no definite D call. Looked up from germline, CDR1 is DFQATT and CDR2 is SNEGSKA (reference sequence). V gave up 3 bases and J gave up 5 bases, with 8 bases separating them. This CDR3 has 13 amino acids. CDR3: CSASVRNNSPLHF. In DNA, the CDR3 is TGCAGTGCTAGTGTCAGGAATAATTCACCCCTCCACTTT.

This chain uses TRBV6-5 with TRBJ2-7; D call uncertain. This CDR3 is built from 11 residues. Trimming cost V 7 bases and J 9 bases, with 13 bases left between them. Germline-derived CDR1 and CDR2 are MNHEY and SVGAGI. This CDR3 reads CASIAGHMQYF. Written as DNA, the CDR3 is TGTGCCAGCATTGCAGGCCACATGCAGTACTTC.

The chain joins TRBV4-3 to TRBJ1-2, with D possibly being TRBD1 (5 bases). CDR3 length: 16 amino acids. The germline V gene has CDR1 LGHNA and CDR2 YSLEER. The V and J ends lost 2 bases and 7 bases respectively, with 20 bases between them. CDR3 coding DNA: TGCGCCAGCAGCCAATCCTGGGGGACTTCAGGGTCTGGCTACACCTTC. It codes for CASSQSWGTSGSGYTF.

This clone was recorded only once. The chain is built from TRBV9 and TRBJ2-3, with 7 bases identical to TRBD2. Germline V gives CDR1 SGDLS, CDR2 YYNGEE. J lost 0 bases, V lost 4 bases, and 8 bases had no gene match. This CDR3 is 16 amino acids long. CDR3: CASSTSAGSSTDTQYF. The CDR3 DNA reads TGTGCCAGCAGCACTTCAGCGGGGAGTAGCACAGATACGCAGTATTTT.

Comment on this clone: Its ends do not fully match the called genes, so a read error is possible. The chain uses TRBV12-5 and TRBJ1-5; D perhaps matches TRBD1 (6 bases). Germline values: CDR1 LGHNT, CDR2 FRNRAP. The CDR3 runs to 19 residues. The CDR3 region has the DNA TGTGCTAGTGATTTGACTGGGCGGCGGGGGGCGTCGGGCAATCAGCCCCAGCATTTT. Amino acid sequence: CASDLTGRRGASGNQPQHF.

V usage is TRBV15 and J usage is TRBJ1-3; 8 bases match TRBD1. V lost 4 bases and J lost 2; bases outside the gene matches: 7. CDR1 LNHNV and CDR2 YYDKDF come from the germline V gene (reference sequence). The CDR3 sequence is 16 residues long. The chain's CDR3 is CATSIDRGTPGNTIYF. CDR3 sequence (DNA): TGTGCCACCAGCATAGACAGGGGAACCCCTGGAAACACCATATATTTT.

In its sample, this clone was seen a few times. The chain carries TRBV25-1 and TRBJ2-1, with TRBD2 matching 7 bases. The CDR3 is 15 amino acids. Trimming cost V 1 base and J 6 bases; bases outside gene matches: 6. Germline CDR1 and CDR2: MGHDK and SYGVNS. Here the CDR3 DNA reads TGTGCCAGCAGTGAATCGTCTAGCGGAGGCAATGAGCAGTTCTTC. Its translation: CASSESSSGGNEQFF.

The chain joins TRBV9 to TRBJ2-3; D possibly corresponds to TRBD2 (6 bases). CDR1 SGDLS and CDR2 YYNGEE come from the germline V gene. Trimming left V 3 bases short and J 2 bases short, with 19 bases between. The CDR3 consists of 17 residues. The CDR3 protein is CASSDPSGDESTDTQYF. CDR3 DNA: TGTGCCAGCAGCGATCCCTCGGGGGATGAATCCACAGATACGCAGTATTTT.

This clone was detected once. The chain carries TRBV7-2 and TRBJ1-2, with 8 bases aligning to TRBD1. CDR1 is SGHTA, CDR2 FQGNSA, per germline. This CDR3 spans 18 amino acids. Unmatched junction bases numbered 18, after V lost 5 bases and J lost 4 bases. DNA for the CDR3: TGTGCCAGCAGCCCCCGGACAGGGATAAGCGCCGCCGGCTATGGCTACACCTTC. Its protein product is CASSPRTGISAAGYGYTF.

The CDR3 spells CASSFPFQETQYF. The CDR3 region has the DNA TGTGCCAGCAGCTTCCCCTTCCAAGAGACCCAGTACTTC. The chain joins TRBV7-2 to TRBJ2-5; D is uncertain. Per germline, CDR1 SGHTA and CDR2 FQGNSA. The germline V and J ends were trimmed by 3 bases and 1 base, with 6 bases remaining between them. The CDR3 length is 13 residues. Full variable domain (outside the CDR3, taken from reference TRBV7-2 and TRBJ2-5): GAGVSQSPSNKVTEKGKDVELRCDPISGHTALYWYRQSLGQGLEFLIYFQGNSAPDKSGLPSDRFSAERTGGSVSTLTIQRTQQEDSAVYLCASSFPFQETQYFGPGTRLLVL.

This clone occurred once. This rearrangement joins TRBV3-1 (or the pseudogene TRBV3-2) to TRBJ2-7; 7 nucleotides align to TRBD2. With 1 base clipped from V and 2 bases from J, the junction kept 14 bases outside the gene matches. From germline, CDR1 is LGHDT and CDR2 YNNKEL (reference sequence). This CDR3 is built from 18 residues. The CDR3 DNA reads as TGTGCCAGCAGCCAAGGCATGGGGGGAGGGTATCCCCCCTACGAGCAGTACGTC. It is translated as CASSQGMGGGYPPYEQYV.

This clone has just a few counts. The V gene is TRBV28, the J gene TRBJ1-1; the match to TRBD1 covers 7 bases. CDR1 and CDR2 (germline): MDHEN, SYDVKM. J lost 0 bases, V lost 3 bases, and 7 bases had no gene match. This CDR3 contains 16 residues. The CDR3 bases are TGTGCCAGCAGTTTTACCCCCGGGACAGTGAACACTGAAGCTTTCTTT. It is translated as CASSFTPGTVNTEAFF. The entire variable domain, with the rest obtained from reference TRBV28 and TRBJ1-1, is as follows: DVKVTQSSRYLVKRTGEKVFLECVQDMDHENMFWYRQDPGLGLRLIYFSYDVKMKEKGDIPEGYSVSREKKERFSLILESASTNQTSMYLCASSFTPGTVNTEAFFGQGTRLTVV.

The chain joins TRBV28 to TRBJ1-5; D is possibly TRBD1 (5 bases). V lost 6 bases and J 3 bases, leaving 9 bases between the germline ends. Germline V gene sequence: CDR1 MDHEN, CDR2 SYDVKM. The CDR3 has 13 residues. CDR3: CASSRGNNQPQHF. CDR3 in DNA: TGTGCCAGCAGCCGGGGGAACAATCAGCCCCAGCATTTT.

This clone was observed a handful of times. The CDR3 nucleotides are TGTGCCAGCAGTTTCGAACAGGCCTACGAGCAGTACTTC. Translation: CASSFEQAYEQYF. The gene calls are TRBV6-5 and TRBJ2-7, with D possibly being TRBD1 (5 bases). This CDR3 has 13 amino acids. Between the trimmed V and J ends, which lost 4 bases and 2 bases, there was a span of 9 bases. Per germline, CDR1 MNHEY and CDR2 SVGAGI.

The chain couples TRBV3-1 (or the pseudogene TRBV3-2) to TRBJ1-2; unclear D gene. The CDR3 loop spans 15 amino acids. Looked up from germline, CDR1 is LGHDT and CDR2 is YNNKEL (reference sequence). V was shortened by 1 base and J by 8 bases, with 17 bases between the two germline ends. The CDR3 sequence is CASSQAHSHAYGYTF. In DNA, the CDR3 is TGTGCCAGCAGCCAAGCTCACAGCCACGCGTACGGCTACACCTTC.

The V call is TRBV7-2, the J call TRBJ1-1, with no clear D. Trimming pared 1 base from V and 6 bases from J, leaving 15 bases between. The CDR3 length is 15 residues. In germline, CDR1 is SGHTA, CDR2 FQGNSA. CDR3 sequence (DNA): TGTGCCAGCAGCTTAGATTCCGGGGAAAATGCTGAAGCTTTCTTT. Amino acids: CASSLDSGENAEAFF.